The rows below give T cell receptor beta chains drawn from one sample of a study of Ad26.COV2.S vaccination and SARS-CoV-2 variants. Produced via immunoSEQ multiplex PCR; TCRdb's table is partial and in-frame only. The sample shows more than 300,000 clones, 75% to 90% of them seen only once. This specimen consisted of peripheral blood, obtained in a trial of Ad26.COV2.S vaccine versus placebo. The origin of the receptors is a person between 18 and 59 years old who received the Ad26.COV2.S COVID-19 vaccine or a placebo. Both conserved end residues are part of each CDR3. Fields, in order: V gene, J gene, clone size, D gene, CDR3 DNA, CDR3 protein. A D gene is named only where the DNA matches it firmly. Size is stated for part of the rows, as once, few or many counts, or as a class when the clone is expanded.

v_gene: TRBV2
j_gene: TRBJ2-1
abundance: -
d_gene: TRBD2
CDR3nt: TGTGTTTCAAAGCGCGGGACTAGCGGGAACGATGAGCAGTTCTTC
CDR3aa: CVSKRGTSGNDEQFF

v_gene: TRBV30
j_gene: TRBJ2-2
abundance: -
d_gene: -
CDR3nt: TGTGCCTGGAGTTTTGATCACACCGGGGAGCTGTTTTTT
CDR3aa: CAWSFDHTGELFF

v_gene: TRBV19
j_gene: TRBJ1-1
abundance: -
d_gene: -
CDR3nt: TGTGCCAGTAGTATTAAGTCTGGCAGGGAAGCTTTCTTT
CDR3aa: CASSIKSGREAFF

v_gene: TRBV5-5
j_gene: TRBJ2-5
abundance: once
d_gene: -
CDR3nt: TGTGCCAGCAGCTTGGCGGGGGATGGACGAGAGACCCAGTACTTC
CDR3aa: CASSLAGDGRETQYF

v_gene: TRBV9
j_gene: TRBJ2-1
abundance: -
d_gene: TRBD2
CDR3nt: TGTGCCAGTAGGGGCGGGAGTGATTCCTACAATGAGCAGTTCTTC
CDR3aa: CASRGGSDSYNEQFF

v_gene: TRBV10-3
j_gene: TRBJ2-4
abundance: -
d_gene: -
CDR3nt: TGTGCCATCAGGCCTGTCGGTCAGGAAAACATTCAGTACTTC
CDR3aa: CAIRPVGQENIQYF

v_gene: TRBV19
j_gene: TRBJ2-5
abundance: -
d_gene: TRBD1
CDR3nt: TGTGCCAGTAGTATAGGACAGGGCCTGGAGACCCAGTACTTC
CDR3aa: CASSIGQGLETQYF

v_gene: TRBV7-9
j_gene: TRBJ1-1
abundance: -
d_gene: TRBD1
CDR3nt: TGTGCCAGCAGCCCAGGACAGGGACACGCTGAAGCTTTCTTT
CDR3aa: CASSPGQGHAEAFF

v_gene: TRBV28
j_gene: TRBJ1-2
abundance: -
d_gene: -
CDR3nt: TGTGCCAGCAGCCCCTACTCCGGGATTAGCGGCTACACCTTC
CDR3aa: CASSPYSGISGYTF

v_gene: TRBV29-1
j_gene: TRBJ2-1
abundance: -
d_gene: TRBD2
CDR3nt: TGCAGCGTTGTGTACATCGGACTAGCGGGCCCCTACAATGAGCAGTTCTTC
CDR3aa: CSVVYIGLAGPYNEQFF

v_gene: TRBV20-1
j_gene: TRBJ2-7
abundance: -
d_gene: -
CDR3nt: TGCAGTGCTAGTACCGCACGGCCCCAAATATCCTACGAGCAGTACTTC
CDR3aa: CSASTARPQISYEQYF

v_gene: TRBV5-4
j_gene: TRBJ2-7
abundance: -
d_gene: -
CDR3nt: TGTGCCAGCAGCTCACAGGGTATTTGGAACGAGCAGTACTTC
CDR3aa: CASSSQGIWNEQYF

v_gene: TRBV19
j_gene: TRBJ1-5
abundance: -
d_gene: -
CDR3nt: TGTGCCAGTACGTGGGGCAATCAGCCCCAGCATTTT
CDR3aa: CASTWGNQPQHF

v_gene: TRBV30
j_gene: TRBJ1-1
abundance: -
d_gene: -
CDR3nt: TGTGCCTGGACCACACCCTGGGGGGCTCGCACTGAAGCTTTCTTT
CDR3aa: CAWTTPWGARTEAFF

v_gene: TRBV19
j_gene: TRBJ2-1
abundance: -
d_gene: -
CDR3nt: TGTGCCACTAGACCGGGACAAGCCTACAATGGGCAGTTCTTC
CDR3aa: CATRPGQAYNGQFF

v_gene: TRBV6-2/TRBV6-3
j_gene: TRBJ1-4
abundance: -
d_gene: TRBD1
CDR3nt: TGTGCCAGCAGTCACGGGACAGCCGCGGGACTGTTTTTT
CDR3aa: CASSHGTAAGLFF

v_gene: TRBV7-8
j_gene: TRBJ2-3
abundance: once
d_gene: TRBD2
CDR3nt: TGTGCCAGCAGCTTAGTAAAGGCTAGCGGGAGGACGCTTAGCACAGATACGCAGTATTTT
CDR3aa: CASSLVKASGRTLSTDTQYF

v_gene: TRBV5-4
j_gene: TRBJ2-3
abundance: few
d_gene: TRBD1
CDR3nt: TGTGCCAGCAGTCGCGGGACAGGTGGGACAGATACGCAGTATTTT
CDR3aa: CASSRGTGGTDTQYF

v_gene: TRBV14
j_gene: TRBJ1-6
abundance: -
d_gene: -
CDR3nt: TGTGCCAGCAGCCAAGATATTACGAGAGCACCCCTCCACTTT
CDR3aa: CASSQDITRAPLHF

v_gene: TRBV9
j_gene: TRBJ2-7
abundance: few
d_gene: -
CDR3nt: TGTGCCAGCAGCGTCGGTGGTAGCCGGACGGGGGAGCAGTACTTC
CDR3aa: CASSVGGSRTGEQYF

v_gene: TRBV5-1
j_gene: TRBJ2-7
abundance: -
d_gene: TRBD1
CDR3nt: TGCGCCAGCAGCGTTGACGGGACAGGGTTCTCCTACGAGCAGTACTTC
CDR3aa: CASSVDGTGFSYEQYF

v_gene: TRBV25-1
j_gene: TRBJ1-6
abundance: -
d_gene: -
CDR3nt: TGTGCCAGCAGCGGGGGGAGACTCCACTTT
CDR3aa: CASSGGRLHF

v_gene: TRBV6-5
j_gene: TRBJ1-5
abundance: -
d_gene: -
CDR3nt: TGTGCCAGCAGTTACTCGTTGTGGGAGCCCCAGCATTTT
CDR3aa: CASSYSLWEPQHF

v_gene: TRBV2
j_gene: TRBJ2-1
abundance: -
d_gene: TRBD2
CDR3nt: TGTGCCAGCGACCGGGGGGGCCTGGATGAGCAGTTCTTC
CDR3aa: CASDRGGLDEQFF

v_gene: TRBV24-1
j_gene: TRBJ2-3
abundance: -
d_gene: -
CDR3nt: TGTGCCCCAGGGATTAGCACAGATACGCAGTATTTT
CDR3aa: CAPGISTDTQYF

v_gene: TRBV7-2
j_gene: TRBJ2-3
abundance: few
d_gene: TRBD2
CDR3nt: TGTGCCAGCAGCCAGCGGACTAGCGGGGCCGCCGGTACGCAGTATTTT
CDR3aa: CASSQRTSGAAGTQYF

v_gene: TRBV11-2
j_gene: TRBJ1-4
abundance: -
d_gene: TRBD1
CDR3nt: TGTGCCAGCAGCAAGGGACAGGTGAATGAAAAACTGTTTTTT
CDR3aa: CASSKGQVNEKLFF

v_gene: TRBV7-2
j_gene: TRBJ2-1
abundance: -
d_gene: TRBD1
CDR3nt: TGTGCCAGCAGCACCTCCGGGACAGGAGGCAATGAGCAGTTCTTC
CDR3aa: CASSTSGTGGNEQFF

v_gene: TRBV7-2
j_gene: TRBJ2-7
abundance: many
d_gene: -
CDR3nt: TGTGCCAGCAGCTTAAGCCGCGGGGCGGAATCCTACGAGCAGTACTTC
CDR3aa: CASSLSRGAESYEQYF

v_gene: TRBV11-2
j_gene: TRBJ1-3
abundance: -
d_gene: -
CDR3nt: TGTGCCAGCAGCGACTGGGCGGCTACCAGTGGAAACACCATATATTTT
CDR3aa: CASSDWAATSGNTIYF

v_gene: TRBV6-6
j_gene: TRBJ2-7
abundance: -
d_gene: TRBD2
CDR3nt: TGTGCCAGCAACCCAACTAGCGGGCCCTCCTACGAGCAGTACTTC
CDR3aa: CASNPTSGPSYEQYF

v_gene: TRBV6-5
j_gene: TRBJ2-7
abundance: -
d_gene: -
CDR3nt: TGTGCCAGCAGTTACCGAAGAGTTCTTGCCTACGAGCAGTACTTC
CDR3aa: CASSYRRVLAYEQYF

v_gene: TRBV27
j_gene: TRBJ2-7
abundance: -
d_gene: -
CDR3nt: TGTGCCAGCAGTCTTCAAGGGGTCCCCTACGAGCAGTACTTC
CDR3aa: CASSLQGVPYEQYF

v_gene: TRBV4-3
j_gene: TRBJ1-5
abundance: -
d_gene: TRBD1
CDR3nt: TGCGCCAGCAGCCAAGACACGACAGGGTTTCAGCCCCAGCATTTT
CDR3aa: CASSQDTTGFQPQHF

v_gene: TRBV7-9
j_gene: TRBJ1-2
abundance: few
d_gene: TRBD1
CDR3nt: TGTGCCAGCAGCTTCACCGGGACAGGGGATGGTGGCTACACCTTC
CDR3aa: CASSFTGTGDGGYTF

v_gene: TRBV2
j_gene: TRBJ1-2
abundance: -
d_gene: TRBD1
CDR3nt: TGTGCCAGTCCGACAGGGGTAAACTATGGCTACACCTTC
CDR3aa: CASPTGVNYGYTF